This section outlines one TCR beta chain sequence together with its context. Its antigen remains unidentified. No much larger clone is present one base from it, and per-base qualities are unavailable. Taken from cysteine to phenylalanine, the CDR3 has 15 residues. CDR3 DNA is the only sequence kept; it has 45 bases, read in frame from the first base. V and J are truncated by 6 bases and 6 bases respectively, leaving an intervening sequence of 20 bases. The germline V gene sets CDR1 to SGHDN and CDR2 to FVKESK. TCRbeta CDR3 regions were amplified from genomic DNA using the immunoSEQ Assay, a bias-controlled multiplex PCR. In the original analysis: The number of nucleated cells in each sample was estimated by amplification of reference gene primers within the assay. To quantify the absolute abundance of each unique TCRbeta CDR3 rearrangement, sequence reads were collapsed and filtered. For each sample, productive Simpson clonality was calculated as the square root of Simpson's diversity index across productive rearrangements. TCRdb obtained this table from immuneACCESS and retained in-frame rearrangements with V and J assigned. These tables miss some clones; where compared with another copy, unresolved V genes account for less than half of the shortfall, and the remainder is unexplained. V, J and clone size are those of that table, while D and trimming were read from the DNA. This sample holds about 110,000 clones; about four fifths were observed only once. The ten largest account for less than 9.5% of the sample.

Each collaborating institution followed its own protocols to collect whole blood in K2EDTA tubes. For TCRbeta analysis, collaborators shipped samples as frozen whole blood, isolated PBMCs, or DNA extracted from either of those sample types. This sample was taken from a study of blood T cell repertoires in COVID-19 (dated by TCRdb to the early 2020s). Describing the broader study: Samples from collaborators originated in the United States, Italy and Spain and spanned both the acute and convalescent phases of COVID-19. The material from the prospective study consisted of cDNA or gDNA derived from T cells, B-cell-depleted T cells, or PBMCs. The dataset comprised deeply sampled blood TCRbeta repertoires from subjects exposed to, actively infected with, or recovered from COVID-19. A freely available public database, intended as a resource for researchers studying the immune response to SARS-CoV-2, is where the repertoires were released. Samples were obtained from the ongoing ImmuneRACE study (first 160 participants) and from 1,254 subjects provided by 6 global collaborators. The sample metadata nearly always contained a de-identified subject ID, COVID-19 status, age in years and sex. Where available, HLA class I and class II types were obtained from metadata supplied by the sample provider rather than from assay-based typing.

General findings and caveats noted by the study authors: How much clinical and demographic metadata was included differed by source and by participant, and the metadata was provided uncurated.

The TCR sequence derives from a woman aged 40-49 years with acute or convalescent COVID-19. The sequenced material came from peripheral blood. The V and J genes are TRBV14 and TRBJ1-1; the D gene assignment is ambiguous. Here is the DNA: TGTGCCAGCAGACAAAAGCGGTTGGGCGGGGCTGAAGCTTTCTTT. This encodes CASRQKRLGGAEAFF.